This T cell receptor (beta chain) was captured by sequencing in a study of T cell changes during pregnancy in multiple sclerosis. Assay: immunoSEQ multiplex PCR; the TCRdb copy retains only in-frame clones and omits some. Of about 23,000 clones in the sample, around 89% were seen once. Germline V gives CDR1 SGHNT, CDR2 YENEEA. The CDR3 is made up of 17 amino acids. Trimming at V came to 6 bases and at J to 7 bases, leaving 13 bases not matched to a gene. The source material was CD8+ T cells from peripheral blood mononuclear cells, sampled in the first trimester of pregnancy. The TCR sequence derives from a female donor with multiple sclerosis, enrolled in a pregnancy study. The chain couples TRBV11-3 to TRBJ2-1, with TRBD2 identical over 12 bases. Here the CDR3 DNA reads TGTGCCAGCAGGCCACGACTAGCGGGAGCTAGCGTAAATGAGCAGTTCTTC. This sequence encodes CASRPRLAGASVNEQFF.